This T cell receptor (beta chain) was sequenced in a study of cytomegalovirus exposure and HLA in healthy donors. Study overall: Approximately 190 million T cells yielded more than 90 million unique TCR beta sequences in earlier analysis.

Germline values: CDR1 SQVTM, CDR2 ANQGSEA. The CDR3 is made up of 13 amino acids. Study-wide results and caveats: 87-base-pair reads could not separate some V segments, including TRBV6-2 and TRBV6-3.

Points on this clone: Its antigen is currently unknown. A read error may account for a junction end that differs from germline.

PCR primers comprised 60 Vbeta and 13 Jbeta primers. Produced via immunoSEQ multiplex PCR; TCRdb's table is partial and in-frame only. This table holds some 66,000 clones, about three quarters found once. V is TRBV29-1 and J is TRBJ2-1; the match to TRBD2 covers 9 bases. The TCR was taken from a man aged 35 to 55 in good health and CMV-seronegative. Material: PBMCs. The CDR3 DNA sequence: TGCAGCGTGCGGGAGGGCCCCTACCATGAGCAGTTCTTC. Its translation: CSVREGPYHEQFF.